This TCR beta chain was found in a study of Ad26.COV2.S vaccination and SARS-CoV-2 variants. At the level of the study: Enrollment placed the donor in the COV1001 Ad26.COV2.S trial arm. General study points: Placebo recipients had lower spike-specific TCR breadth than vaccine recipients.

Regarding this clone: Its antigen is not identified.

Stated treatment: roughly 20 received Ad26.COV2.S at low or high dose, single or two shots; about 5 received placebo; per-sample allocation not given. Collection of samples fell on day 63 after the first vaccine or placebo injection. The J segment lost 2 bases and the V segment lost 1 base, leaving 5 bases of the junction unmatched. Germline loops: CDR1 KGHDR, CDR2 SFDVKD. The CDR3 consists of 16 residues. The data were produced by immunoSEQ multiplex PCR, yet TCRdb's version contains in-frame clones alone and is incomplete. The data show hundreds of thousands of clones, approximately 84% seen once. Material: peripheral blood, obtained in a trial of Ad26.COV2.S vaccine versus placebo. The receptor was derived from a person aged 18-60 years who received the Ad26.COV2.S COVID-19 vaccine or a placebo. This sequence joins TRBV24-1 and TRBJ2-3, with 7 bases that match TRBD1. As DNA, the CDR3 is TGTGCCACCAGTGATTTTGGCAGGGGGACCACAGATACGCAGTATTTT. This codes for CATSDFGRGTTDTQYF.